This T cell receptor beta chain was sequenced in a study of CD8 T cells in Susac syndrome. When the RNA was reverse transcribed, random hexamers were used with an input of roughly 0.45 to 1 ug. The immunoSEQ assay covered 54 Vbeta and 13 Jbeta segments for CDR3. TCRdb reprocessed the immunoSEQ multiplex PCR reads with MiXCR, giving one entry per CDR3 protein. This table has some 120,000 distinct CDR3 sequences, around 94% appearing once. TCR beta sequencing was performed on blood CD8+ and CD4+ T cells. Negative isolation was used for CD8+ and CD4+ T cells and FACS enrichment for TEMRA cells. Whole-study findings and limits: The study recognized that its TCR sequencing and HLA analysis covered a relatively small number of individuals.

On this clonotype: The antigen remains undetermined.

The TCR originated in a human donor with multiple sclerosis. Input material: CD4+ T cells from PBMCs.

The CDR3 coding sequence is TGTGCCAGCAGCCATTCTGGGGGGGGGAATGAGCAGTTCTTC. Residues: CASSHSGGGNEQFF. This rearrangement joins TRBV3-1 to TRBJ2-1, with 7 bases matching TRBD2. Germline loops: CDR1 LGHDT, CDR2 YNNKEL (reference sequence). Trimming cost V 3 bases and J 7 bases; bases outside gene matches: 6. The CDR3 runs to 14 residues.